The 7 T cell receptor beta chains below all came from one sample that was sequenced in a study of T cells expressing NK-cell markers. For each CDR3 protein, TCRdb gives one entry from its re-call of the 5' RACE reads, without DNA. The table lists 200,000 to 300,000 distinct CDR3 sequences. The sequencing sample was made of blood T cells: a sorted CD56 or NKG2C T cell subset, CD4+ or CD8+ T cells, or bulk PBMC T cells (not recorded which). Receptor source: a man aged 18 to 29 in good health.

The chain joins TRBV6-5 to TRBJ2-1. The CDR3 sequence is 14 residues long. CDR1 and CDR2 from the germline V gene are MNHEY and SVGAGI. The CDR3 loop is CASSYGVAHPNKFF.

The rearrangement links TRBV12-3 or TRBV12-4 to TRBJ2-1; TCRdb indicates TRBD2, and absent DNA this call remains unverified. This CDR3 is built from 14 residues. The chain's CDR3 is CASTRTSGTGEQFF.

This sequence joins TRBV29-1 and TRBJ2-7; without DNA, the TCRdb call of TRBD2 cannot be checked. This CDR3 is 15 amino acids long. The germline gives CDR1 SQVTM, CDR2 ANQGSEA. CDR3 sequence reads: CSVGSALAGGREQYF.

The chain joins TRBV7-2 to TRBJ2-1; without DNA, the TCRdb call of TRBD1 cannot be checked. Germline V gives CDR1 SGHTA, CDR2 FQGNSA. The CDR3 runs 14 residues. The CDR3 loop reads CASSPGVLYNEQFF.

V gene TRBV27 combines with J gene TRBJ2-2; TCRdb's assignment of TRBD1 cannot be checked, as there is no DNA. The V gene's germline CDR1 is MNHEY and CDR2 SMNVEV (reference sequence). The CDR3 is made up of 16 amino acids. CDR3 loop: CASKRGQGQDTGELFF.

The chain recombines TRBV10-3 with TRBJ1-2; lacking DNA, the TRBD1 call made by TCRdb goes unchecked. In germline, CDR1 is ENHRY, CDR2 SYGVKD. This CDR3 spans 15 amino acids. Here the CDR3 reads CAIGGTDSAASGYTF.

This chain uses TRBV7-2 with TRBJ1-5; TCRdb designates TRBD1, a call that cannot be tested without DNA. The CDR3 length is 13 residues. Germline loops: CDR1 SGHTA, CDR2 FQGNSA. The CDR3 loop reads CASSLQGGQPQHF.